What follows are 4 T cell receptor beta chains derived from one specimen sequenced in a study of cytomegalovirus exposure and HLA in healthy donors. Libraries were prepared by immunoSEQ multiplex PCR; TCRdb keeps only in-frame clonotypes and omits some of them. The table has over 150,000 clones, about 90% seen once. Source material: PBMCs. These receptors all come from a young woman in good health and CMV-seropositive.

The sample holds one count of this clone. The chain recombines TRBV2 with TRBJ1-2, with TRBD1 identical over 9 bases. CDR1 SNHLY and CDR2 FYNNEI come from the germline V gene. The length of the CDR3 is 14 residues. V gave up 6 bases and J gave up 4 bases; unmatched junction bases: 6. DNA of the CDR3: TGTGCCAGCAGGGCGACAGGGGGAGGCTATGGCTACACCTTC. Translating gives CASRATGGGYGYTF.

This rearrangement joins TRBV19 to TRBJ2-5; 10 nucleotides agree with TRBD2. This CDR3 is 15 amino acids long. The trim removed 7 bases at V and 4 bases at J, leaving 9 bases unmatched. Germline V gene lookup returns CDR1 LNHDA and CDR2 SQIVND (reference sequence). CDR3 nucleotide sequence: TGTGCCAGTACCTCTAGCGGGAGTACCGTAGAGACCCAGTACTTC. Translation gives CASTSSGSTVETQYF.

V usage is TRBV2 and J usage is TRBJ1-1, with D tentatively TRBD1 (6 bases). The germline gives CDR1 SNHLY, CDR2 FYNNEI. CDR3 length equals 14 residues. The V end lost 6 bases, the J end lost 6 bases, and 17 bases lay between the germline ends. The DNA for the CDR3 is TGTGCCAGCAGAACTCGGGGGGGCGGGCCTGAAGCTTTCTTT. Its translation: CASRTRGGGPEAFF.

CDR3 loop: CASSAWGTPGTGELFF. CDR3 coding DNA: TGTGCCAGCAGTGCCTGGGGCACTCCGGGCACCGGGGAGCTGTTTTTT. The V call is TRBV6-1, the J call TRBJ2-2, with D perhaps matching TRBD1 (5 bases). Trimming removed 4 bases from V and 4 bases from J, with 16 bases in between. This CDR3 has 16 residues. The germline CDR1 and CDR2 sequences are MNHNS and SASEGT.